The 10 T cell receptor beta chains in this list originate from one sample, sequenced in a study of monozygotic twins with inflammatory bowel disease. TCRdb processed the 5' RACE reads again and assigns one entry to each CDR3 protein, with no DNA. The listing contains approximately 330,000 distinct CDR3 sequences. Input material: blood. The receptors were sampled from a human donor with ulcerative colitis or Crohn's disease, or a healthy co-twin of an affected twin (not recorded which).

The chain combines TRBV12-3 or TRBV12-4 with TRBJ2-5; TCRdb proposes TRBD1, but this gene call is untestable without DNA. CDR3 length: 17 residues. CDR3 sequence reads: CASSLDYPDRAEETQYF.

V and J are TRBV20-1 and TRBJ2-5. The CDR3 has 12 amino acids. Germline CDR1 is DFQATT and CDR2 is SNEGSKA (reference sequence). This CDR3 reads CSATGRQETQYF.

The chain links TRBV12-3 or TRBV12-4 to TRBJ2-2; TCRdb's D call, TRBD2, is unchecked because there is no DNA. CDR3 length: 19 residues. The CDR3 sequence is CASTPRRGSGSSNTGELFF.

The CDR3 loop reads CASSLPPVGGETQYF. The V call is TRBV28, the J call TRBJ2-5; TCRdb proposes TRBD1, but this gene call is untestable without DNA. CDR3 length: 15 residues. Germline CDR1 reads MDHEN; CDR2 reads SYDVKM.

The V gene is TRBV27, the J gene TRBJ2-7. This CDR3 has 14 amino acids. Germline assignment: CDR1 MNHEY and CDR2 SMNVEV (reference sequence). The CDR3 sequence is CASRRSHSSYEQYF.

The chain recombines TRBV5-1 with TRBJ2-5. CDR1 is SGHRS, CDR2 YFSETQ, per germline. The CDR3 spans 13 residues. Here the CDR3 reads CASSPDGSGTQYF.

This chain uses TRBV30 with TRBJ2-7; lacking DNA, the TRBD1 call made by TCRdb goes unchecked. The CDR3 runs 18 residues. Germline values: CDR1 GTSNPN, CDR2 SVGIG (reference sequence). The chain's CDR3 is CAWSSPYKGWTALYEQYF.

This chain connects TRBV3-1 to TRBJ2-5; the D call from TCRdb, TRBD1, cannot be confirmed without DNA. The CDR3 runs to 13 residues. Germline CDR1 LGHDT, CDR2 YNNKEL (reference sequence). CDR3 residues: CASNFRDSAPQYF.

CDR3 sequence: CASSPKMGPNQPQHF. The gene calls are TRBV18 and TRBJ1-5; absent DNA, TCRdb's TRBD1 call cannot be checked. This CDR3 has 15 residues. Germline V gene sequence: CDR1 KGHSH, CDR2 LQKENI.

V usage is TRBV29-1 and J usage is TRBJ2-7; TCRdb's D call, TRBD2, is unchecked because there is no DNA. The germline V gene encodes CDR1 SQVTM and CDR2 ANQGSEA. The CDR3 consists of 14 residues. The CDR3 region is CSATGTSGRYEQYF.